One sample yielded the 25 T cell receptor beta chains listed below, sequenced in a study of tumor-infiltrating lymphocytes in oesophageal squamous cell carcinoma. Via MiXCR, TCRdb re-called the PCR reads, giving one row per CDR3 protein. The profile shows 18,000 or so distinct CDR3 sequences, 40% to 45% of them singletons. The sample taken for sequencing was normal esophageal tissue next to the tumor. Source of these receptors: a male donor with esophageal squamous cell carcinoma.

The gene calls are TRBV7-6 and TRBJ2-2; 10 nucleotides line up with TRBD2. The V and J ends lost 1 base and 1 base, in that order; junction bases with no gene match: 3. The CDR3 has 17 amino acids. CDR1 SGHVS and CDR2 FNYEAQ come from the germline V gene. The CDR3 here is CASSLEPSGGNTGELFF. In DNA form, the CDR3 reads TGTGCCAGCAGCTTAGAGCCTAGCGGGGGGAACACCGGGGAGCTGTTTTTT.

This clonotype was seen at least ten times. The rearrangement links TRBV19 to TRBJ2-3; TRBD2 aligns across 11 bases. The CDR3 totals 14 residues. The junction had 3 bases not matched to a gene; V was cut back by 6 bases and J by 4 bases. Germline V gene data show CDR1 as LNHDA and CDR2 as SQIVND (reference sequence). The CDR3 reads CASRLAGGPDTQYF. CDR3 coding DNA: TGTGCCAGTAGGCTAGCGGGAGGCCCAGATACGCAGTATTTT.

This clonotype was seen a single time. The J gene is TRBJ2-5, the V gene TRBV7-2, with TRBD2 as a possible D gene (5 bases). Near its end, the DNA agrees better with TRBJ2-3, so the J call may be wrong. This CDR3 has 18 residues. Germline V lookup: CDR1 SGHTA, CDR2 FQGNSA. The CDR3 sequence is CASSLGSGGTGGTDTQYF. The CDR3 DNA reads as TGTGCCAGCAGCTTAGGTTCGGGCGGCACCGGGGGCACAGATACGCAGTATTTT.

This clonotype has a handful of counts. The chain employs TRBV7-6 and TRBJ2-4, with 9 bases aligning to TRBD2. Germline V gene data show CDR1 as SGHVS and CDR2 as FNYEAQ. The CDR3 contains 12 residues. This CDR3 is CAIAGDKNIQYF. CDR3 in DNA: TGTGCTATAGCGGGGGACAAAAACATTCAGTACTTC.

This clonotype was recorded a few times. The V call is TRBV19, the J call TRBJ2-1, with 8 bases that match TRBD1. Germline assignment: CDR1 LNHDA and CDR2 SQIVND (reference sequence). The trim removed 5 bases at V and 8 bases at J, leaving 2 bases unmatched. The length of the CDR3 is 12 residues. CDR3 nucleotides: TGTGCCAGTAGTGTGACAGGGGATGAGCAGTTCTTC. Translating gives CASSVTGDEQFF.

This clonotype appeared many times. The chain recombines TRBV6-1 with TRBJ2-6; tentatively, D is TRBD1 (6 bases). The CDR3 has 18 amino acids. Germline CDR1 MNHNS, CDR2 SASEGT. V shed 7 bases and J shed 1 base, with 20 bases lying between them. The DNA of the CDR3 is TGTGCCAGCACCGGTCTTGGACAGTACCCTTCTGGGGCCAACGTCCTGACTTTC. Translated: CASTGLGQYPSGANVLTF.

This clonotype appeared a single time. This chain connects TRBV2 to TRBJ1-3, with D hard to call. CDR3 length: 15 amino acids. Germline values: CDR1 SNHLY, CDR2 FYNNEI. V was trimmed by 3 bases and J by 1 base, leaving 10 bases between them. CDR3: CASSESPGSGNTIYF. The CDR3 DNA is TGTGCCAGCAGTGAGTCGCCGGGGTCTGGAAACACCATATATTTT.

There are a few counts of this clonotype. The genes are TRBV7-9 and TRBJ2-1, with D uncertain. The germline V and J ends were trimmed by 6 bases and 8 bases, with 14 bases remaining between them. Germline CDR1 reads SEHNR; CDR2 reads FQNEAQ (reference sequence). This CDR3 spans 13 amino acids. CDR3 DNA sequence: TGTGCCAGCAGAACCGAAAGCTGGGATGAGCAGTTCTTC. This encodes CASRTESWDEQFF.

This clonotype was detected many times. The chain recombines TRBV27 with TRBJ2-5; the D gene is possibly TRBD1 (5 bases). This CDR3 is 16 amino acids long. V was cut by 3 bases and J by 5 bases, with 19 bases left in between. Germline assignment: CDR1 MNHEY and CDR2 SMNVEV (reference sequence). The CDR3 region is CASSFLGTGPGETQYF. The DNA for the CDR3 is TGTGCCAGCAGTTTTCTCGGAACAGGACCAGGGGAGACCCAGTACTTC.

In its sample, this clonotype was seen many times. The chain couples TRBV6-2 or TRBV6-3 to TRBJ1-2; 7 bases are a match to TRBD1. The CDR3 extends over 13 amino acids. J gave up 6 bases and V 6 bases, and 7 bases lay outside the gene matches. Germline CDR1 and CDR2: MNHEY and SVGEGT. In nucleotides, the CDR3 is TGTGCCAGCAGACCAACAGGGGCTGATGGCTACACCTTC. It yields the protein CASRPTGADGYTF.

This clonotype has ten or more counts. This chain links TRBV14 with TRBJ2-4, with TRBD2 matching 7 bases. Unmatched junction bases numbered 7, after V lost 4 bases and J lost 7 bases. This CDR3 is 14 amino acids long. CDR1 SGHDN and CDR2 FVKESK come from the germline V gene. The CDR3 sequence is CASSPWEGPNIQYF. The CDR3 bases are TGTGCCAGCAGCCCTTGGGAGGGGCCCAACATTCAGTACTTC.

The chain recombines TRBV5-1 with TRBJ2-3; 8 bases are a match to TRBD2. The length of the CDR3 is 16 residues. Germline V gives CDR1 SGHRS, CDR2 YFSETQ. V shed 1 base, J shed 0 bases, and the junction held 4 bases outside the gene matches. CDR3 DNA sequence: TGCGCCAGCAGCTTGTCCCCTAGCGGGAGCACAGATACGCAGTATTTT. It is translated as CASSLSPSGSTDTQYF.

This clonotype showed up many times. V is TRBV6-1 and J is TRBJ2-1; 9 bases are shared with TRBD1. The J call is uncertain, as TRBJ2-7 better fits the DNA end. Germline-derived CDR1 and CDR2 are MNHNS and SASEGT. This CDR3 spans 16 amino acids. CDR3 in DNA: TGTGCCAGCAGTTTCGGTGGGACAGGGAACTACAATGAGCAGTACTTC. The encoded protein is CASSFGGTGNYNEQYF.

This clonotype has ten or more counts. The J gene is TRBJ2-7, the V gene TRBV12-3 or TRBV12-4; 10 positions match TRBD1. The CDR3 is made up of 16 amino acids. V was clipped by 1 base and J by 1 base; unmatched bases: 4. CDR3 sequence (DNA): TGTGCCAGCAGTTTAGGGTCGGGACAGGGGTCCTACGAGCAGTACTTC. Translated, it gives CASSLGSGQGSYEQYF.

The genes are TRBV7-2 and TRBJ2-1, with 8 nucleotides matching TRBD1. The J call is in doubt because the DNA end fits TRBJ2-5 better. Germline CDR1 SGHTA, CDR2 FQGNSA. The CDR3 extends over 12 amino acids. CDR3 nucleotide sequence: TGTGCCAGCAGCTGGGACAGGGAGACCCAGTACTTC. Translating it yields CASSWDRETQYF.

The chain's CDR3 is CASSRPRDREGENIQYF. CDR3 nucleotide sequence: TGTGCCAGCAGTCGGCCGCGGGACAGGGAGGGGGAAAACATTCAGTACTTC. J is TRBJ2-4 and V is TRBV28; TRBD1 agrees at 9 bases. In germline, CDR1 is MDHEN, CDR2 SYDVKM. V lost 5 bases to trimming and J lost 5 bases; unmatched junction nucleotides: 13. CDR3 length: 17 residues.

The V call is TRBV20-1, the J call TRBJ2-5, with 12 nucleotides matching TRBD2. This CDR3 contains 15 residues. Germline trimming cut 1 base from V and 5 bases from J; bases unmatched to any gene: 5. Germline V lookup: CDR1 DFQATT, CDR2 SNEGSKA (reference sequence). The CDR3 DNA follows: TGCAGTGCTAGAGGGACTAGCGGGGCACTTGAGACCCAGTACTTC. This sequence encodes CSARGTSGALETQYF.

The rearrangement links TRBV6-6 to TRBJ1-5; D ambiguous. From germline, CDR1 is MNHNY and CDR2 SVGAGI (reference sequence). There are 13 residues in the CDR3. V lost 4 bases to trimming and J lost 7 bases, with 11 bases between them. CDR3 DNA sequence: TGTGCCAGCAGTTGGGCCTTTAGCCAGCCCCAGCATTTT. Encoded protein: CASSWAFSQPQHF.

In its sample, this clonotype ranks as medium-sized. This chain connects TRBV12-3 or TRBV12-4 to TRBJ2-3; the D gene is possibly TRBD1 (6 bases). The CDR3 sequence is 13 residues long. V lost 4 bases and J 4 bases, leaving 9 bases between the germline ends. The CDR3 reads CASSWAGADTQYF. The DNA for the CDR3 is TGTGCCAGCAGTTGGGCAGGGGCAGATACGCAGTATTTT.

This clonotype is medium-sized (0.01 to 0.1%). The chain carries TRBV12-3 or TRBV12-4 and TRBJ1-1; D might be TRBD1 (5 bases). Between the trimmed V and J ends, which lost 7 bases and 4 bases, there was a span of 16 bases. There are 14 residues in the CDR3. In nucleotides, the CDR3 is TGTGCCAGCACCGTGGACGGGAGGGGCACTGAAGCTTTCTTT. It specifies CASTVDGRGTEAFF.

The rearrangement uses TRBV7-3 and TRBJ2-5; D may be TRBD2 (6 bases). The DNA end lines up better with TRBJ2-1; the J call may be wrong. The CDR3 has 14 residues. The germline gives CDR1 SGHTA, CDR2 FQGTGA. The CDR3 DNA sequence: TGTGCCAGCAGCTTAGGGGGGATTTACAATGAGCAGTTCTTC. Translation: CASSLGGIYNEQFF.

The rearrangement uses TRBV5-3 and TRBJ2-5, with 7 bases lining up with TRBD2. The J call may be faulty, since TRBJ2-1 better matches the DNA end. TRBV5-3 is placed among ORFs of uncertain function. CDR3 length: 16 amino acids. The CDR3 region is CASTRLGGSSYNEQFF. The CDR3 DNA reads as TGTGCCAGCACAAGGTTGGGGGGGAGCTCCTACAATGAGCAGTTCTTC.

In this sample, this clonotype turned up many times. The chain links TRBV6-6 to TRBJ2-7; 9 bases align to TRBD1. The CDR3 runs 14 residues. The V segment lost 2 bases and the J segment 3 bases; nucleotides outside the gene matches: 2. Germline loops: CDR1 MNHNY, CDR2 SVGAGI (reference sequence). The CDR3 region has the DNA TGTGCCAGCAGTTACACGACAGGGGGCTACGAGCAGTACTTC. Residues: CASSYTTGGYEQYF.

This clonotype was picked up many times. The V and J genes are TRBV7-6 and TRBJ2-2; D remains ambiguous. The CDR3 is 15 residues long. The germline V gene has CDR1 SGHVS and CDR2 FNYEAQ. The ends were cut back, 1 base at V and 4 bases at J, with 10 bases in the middle. CDR3 residues: CASSLGQFSTGELFF. The CDR3 coding sequence is TGTGCCAGCAGCTTAGGGCAGTTCAGCACCGGGGAGCTGTTTTTT.

This chain uses TRBV7-2 with TRBJ2-5, with 8 bases fitting TRBD2. Germline assignment: CDR1 SGHTA and CDR2 FQGNSA. After removal of 5 bases from V and 11 bases from J, the junction contained 19 bases not matched to a gene. This CDR3 is built from 16 residues. The CDR3: CASSPITSGSYNEQYF. The DNA for the CDR3 is TGTGCCAGCAGCCCCATCACTAGCGGTAGTTACAATGAGCAGTACTTC.